The clone carrying this T cell receptor beta chain is classed as medium-sized (0.01 to 0.1%). A universal primer site came from template switching; cDNA carried unique molecular identifiers. TCRdb passed the 5' RACE reads through MiXCR, listing each CDR3 protein once. The data contain about 520,000 distinct CDR3 sequences, about 20% of them singletons. These data come from a study of identical twins. V lost 0 bases and J 8 bases, leaving 14 bases between the germline ends. The CDR3 is made up of 15 amino acids. The sample was also linked to a second study, of T cells expressing NK-cell markers. That source notes: Sorted T-cell subsets CD3+CD56+NKG2C+, CD3+CD56+NKG2C- and CD3+CD56-NKG2C+ were TCR beta-sequenced.

The sample was CD4+ T cells sorted from blood. The TCR originated in a woman aged 18-35 years in good health. The chain uses TRBV12-3 or TRBV12-4 and TRBJ2-1; D remains unclear. This CDR3 reads CASSLAAEVLDEQFF. The CDR3 DNA reads TGTGCCAGCAGTTTAGCGGCCGAGGTATTAGATGAGCAGTTCTTC.